These 27 T cell receptor beta chains were sequenced from one sample in a study of T cell responses to AZD1222 COVID-19 vaccine. Some clones are missing from TCRdb's copy, which holds only in-frame ones; the method was immunoSEQ multiplex PCR. Of about 130,000 clones in the sample, 80% to 95% are singletons; the top ten hold approximately 3.4%. The sequencing here drew on peripheral blood, taken on day 0 of AZD1222 vaccination. The receptors derive from an adult in good health.

The chain uses TRBV18 and TRBJ1-2, with 8 bases fitting TRBD1. CDR3 length: 14 residues. After removal of 2 bases from V and 8 bases from J, the junction contained 7 bases not matched to a gene. CDR1 KGHSH and CDR2 LQKENI come from the germline V gene. CDR3 in DNA: TGTGCCAGCTCACCAGGGACAGGCATTCGGGGCTACACCTTC. Its protein is CASSPGTGIRGYTF. The entire variable domain, with the rest obtained from reference TRBV18 and TRBJ1-2, is as follows: NAGVMQNPRHLVRRRGQEARLRCSPMKGHSHVYWYRQLPEEGLKFMVYLQKENIIDESGMPKERFSAEFPKEGPSILRIQQVVRGDSAAYFCASSPGTGIRGYTFGSGTRLTVV.

The chain recombines TRBV15 with TRBJ1-1; D is unresolved. The CDR3 loop spans 16 amino acids. Germline V lookup: CDR1 LNHNV, CDR2 YYDKDF (reference sequence). Trimming removed 8 bases at V and 2 bases at J, with 21 bases between. The CDR3 loop reads CATASAFGRGNTEAFF. As DNA, the CDR3 is TGTGCCACCGCCTCCGCTTTTGGGCGGGGAAACACTGAAGCTTTCTTT.

The CDR3 reads CASSPDRGDTQYF. CDR3 bases: TGTGCCAGCTCACCGGATCGCGGAGATACGCAGTATTTT. The gene calls are TRBV18 and TRBJ2-3; unclear D gene. CDR1 is KGHSH and CDR2 is LQKENI in the germline V gene. V was pared by 3 bases and J by 5 bases, with 9 bases between. The CDR3 spans 13 residues.

Details on this clone: Mismatch with germline at one junction end may stem from a read error. The gene calls are TRBV10-3 and TRBJ2-7; 13 bases fit TRBD2. Germline V gene data show CDR1 as ENHRY and CDR2 as SYGVKD. The CDR3 is 14 amino acids. The CDR3 region has the DNA TGTGCCATCAGCCCAGGACTAGCGGGAGACATCGTGGACTTC. Protein sequence: CAISPGLAGDIVDF.

V is TRBV7-9 and J is TRBJ1-1; 9 bases are a match to TRBD1. CDR1 and CDR2 from the germline V gene are SEHNR and FQNEAQ (reference sequence). V lost 7 bases and J lost 1; bases outside the gene matches: 10. This CDR3 is built from 16 residues. Here the CDR3 DNA reads TGTGCCAGCACCAAGGGAGGGGGACAGGGGAACACTGAAGCTTTCTTT. Translating it yields CASTKGGGQGNTEAFF.

Here the CDR3 reads CATSRGGYNEQFF. CDR3 bases: TGTGCCACCAGTCGGGGGGGCTACAATGAGCAGTTCTTC. The chain recombines TRBV24-1 with TRBJ2-1; 8 nucleotides match TRBD2. This CDR3 has 13 residues. CDR1 and CDR2 (germline): KGHDR, SFDVKD. The V segment lost 6 bases and the J segment 3 bases; nucleotides outside the gene matches: 0.

The chain carries TRBV21-1 and TRBJ2-3; whether TRBD1, the table's D call, matches the DNA was not checked. TRBV21-1 is a pseudogene segment. The CDR3 runs to 13 residues. CDR3 protein: CASSTPTDYTQYF. The CDR3 DNA reads as TGTGCCAGCAGCACCCCGACAGATTATACGCAGTATTTT.

The J gene is TRBJ1-3, the V gene TRBV5-1, with a weak D call TRBD1 (6 bases). This CDR3 has 15 amino acids. V lost 0 bases to trimming and J lost 2 bases, with 9 bases between them. Germline V CDR1 and CDR2: SGHRS, YFSETQ. CDR3 coding DNA: TGCGCCAGCAGCTTGGAGGGGGGAACTGGAAACACCATATATTTT. It yields the protein CASSLEGGTGNTIYF. The whole variable domain, remainder taken from reference TRBV5-1 and TRBJ1-3, is KAGVTQTPRYLIKTRGQQVTLSCSPISGHRSVSWYQQTPGQGLQFLFEYFSETQRNKGNFPGRFSGRQFSNSRSEMNVSTLELGDSALYLCASSLEGGTGNTIYFGEGSWLTVV.

The chain uses TRBV6-4 and TRBJ2-1, with 7 bases aligning to TRBD1. The ends lost 2 bases at V and 6 bases at J; junction bases unmatched: 4. The CDR3 has 14 residues. Germline values: CDR1 MRHNA, CDR2 SNTAGT. The CDR3 reads CASSDRQGVNEQFF. DNA of the CDR3: TGTGCCAGCAGTGACCGACAGGGCGTCAATGAGCAGTTCTTC.

The rearrangement links TRBV19 to TRBJ1-5, with TRBD1 matching over 12 bases. V gave up 5 bases and J gave up 6 bases; unmatched junction bases: 5. Per germline, CDR1 LNHDA and CDR2 SQIVND (reference sequence). CDR3 length: 15 amino acids. The CDR3: CASSRDRGRSQPQHF. DNA for the CDR3: TGTGCCAGTAGTCGGGACAGGGGGCGTAGTCAGCCCCAGCATTTT. Looking up the rest from reference TRBV19 and TRBJ1-5 gives the full variable domain: DGGITQSPKYLFRKEGQNVTLSCEQNLNHDAMYWYRQDPGQGLRLIYYSQIVNDFQKGDIAEGYSVSREKKESFPLTVTSAQKNPTAFYLCASSRDRGRSQPQHFGDGTRLSIL.

V is TRBV28 and J is TRBJ2-7, with D possibly being TRBD1 (5 bases). The ends were cut back, 3 bases at V and 3 bases at J, with 9 bases in the middle. The CDR3 totals 13 residues. From germline, CDR1 is MDHEN and CDR2 SYDVKM. The CDR3 sequence: CASSFPRVYEQYF. Written as DNA, the CDR3 is TGTGCCAGCAGTTTCCCCAGGGTCTACGAGCAGTACTTC. Variable domain in full (rest from reference TRBV28 and TRBJ2-7): DVKVTQSSRYLVKRTGEKVFLECVQDMDHENMFWYRQDPGLGLRLIYFSYDVKMKEKGDIPEGYSVSREKKERFSLILESASTNQTSMYLCASSFPRVYEQYFGPGTRLTVT.

The chain links TRBV9 to TRBJ1-1; maybe TRBD1 (6 bases). This CDR3 is 14 amino acids long. The germline V gene has CDR1 SGDLS and CDR2 YYNGEE. Trimming removed 8 bases at V and 0 bases at J, with 14 bases between. CDR3: CARHEGGMNTEAFF. In DNA form, the CDR3 reads TGTGCCAGACATGAGGGGGGGATGAACACTGAAGCTTTCTTT.

The chain combines TRBV30 with TRBJ1-5; D call uncertain. Trimming shortened V by 1 base and J by 5 bases, and 9 bases separated the two germline ends. CDR3 length equals 13 residues. Germline V gives CDR1 GTSNPN, CDR2 SVGIG (reference sequence). In nucleotides, the CDR3 is TGTGCCTGGAGTGACACCCGAGATCAGCCCCAGCATTTT. Encoded protein: CAWSDTRDQPQHF.

This chain joins TRBV7-3 and TRBJ2-1; D perhaps matches TRBD2 (5 bases). The CDR3 contains 13 residues. From germline, CDR1 is SGHTA and CDR2 FQGTGA. Trimming removed 1 base from V and 6 bases from J, with 7 bases in between. The CDR3 nucleotides read TGTGCCAGCAGCTTAATAGAGGGCAATGAGCAGTTCTTC. Protein sequence: CASSLIEGNEQFF. Filled out from reference TRBV7-3 and TRBJ2-1, the complete variable domain reads GAGVSQTPSNKVTEKGKYVELRCDPISGHTALYWYRQSLGQGPEFLIYFQGTGAADDSGLPNDRFFAVRPEGSVSTLKIQRTERGDSAVYLCASSLIEGNEQFFGPGTRLTVL.

This sequence joins TRBV5-1 and TRBJ2-3; D remains unclear. Trimming took 0 bases from V and 5 from J, leaving 7 bases between them. Germline assignment: CDR1 SGHRS and CDR2 YFSETQ. CDR3 size: 13 residues. The CDR3 sequence: CASSLAPGDTQYF. In DNA, the CDR3 is TGCGCCAGCAGCTTGGCCCCGGGAGATACGCAGTATTTT.

This sequence joins TRBV9 and TRBJ1-3; D gene uncertain. With 0 bases removed from V and 7 bases from J, the gap between germline ends came to 17 bases. This CDR3 region has 16 residues. Germline V CDR1 and CDR2: SGDLS, YYNGEE. The DNA of the CDR3 is TGTGCCAGCAGCGTAGCACGCAACTCTGATTGGAACACCATATATTTT. Protein sequence: CASSVARNSDWNTIYF.

The CDR3 DNA sequence: TGTGCCAGCAGCCCTGGCGCGGCGGGAGACACCGGGGAGCTGTTTTTT. Translation: CASSPGAAGDTGELFF. The chain combines TRBV7-2 with TRBJ2-2, with 7 bases aligning to TRBD2. Germline V gene sequence: CDR1 SGHTA, CDR2 FQGNSA. Germline trimming cut 5 bases from V and 3 bases from J; bases unmatched to any gene: 9. The length of the CDR3 is 16 residues. Together with reference TRBV7-2 and TRBJ2-2, the CDR3 gives the full variable domain: GAGVSQSPSNKVTEKGKDVELRCDPISGHTALYWYRQSLGQGLEFLIYFQGNSAPDKSGLPSDRFSAERTGGSVSTLTIQRTQQEDSAVYLCASSPGAAGDTGELFFGEGSRLTVL.

This clone occurred once. V usage is TRBV11-3 and J usage is TRBJ2-5, with D possibly being TRBD2 (6 bases). V gave up 4 bases and J gave up 0 bases, with 12 bases separating them. This CDR3 is built from 15 residues. The germline gives CDR1 SGHNT, CDR2 YENEEA. This CDR3 is CASSWSGSYQETQYF. In DNA, the CDR3 is TGTGCCAGCAGCTGGAGCGGGTCGTACCAAGAGACCCAGTACTTC.

This clone was observed a single time. The V gene is TRBV5-1, the J gene TRBJ2-5; TRBD2 matches at 7 bases. In germline, CDR1 is SGHRS, CDR2 YFSETQ. There are 14 residues in the CDR3. V trimming: 0 bases; J trimming: 2 bases; junction bases outside the gene matches: 1. The CDR3 protein is CASSLGGRQETQYF. CDR3 sequence (DNA): TGCGCCAGCAGCTTGGGCGGGAGACAAGAGACCCAGTACTTC.

V and J are TRBV28 and TRBJ2-2; TRBD2 agrees at 8 bases. In germline, CDR1 is MDHEN, CDR2 SYDVKM. CDR3 size: 16 residues. The trim removed 2 bases at V and 0 bases at J, leaving 2 bases unmatched. CDR3 sequence (DNA): TGTGCCAGCAGTTTACCGGGAGGGGCGAACACCGGGGAGCTGTTTTTT. This encodes CASSLPGGANTGELFF.

The rearrangement links TRBV19 to TRBJ2-3; tentatively, D is TRBD1 (5 bases). Trimming removed 4 bases at V and 3 bases at J, with 17 bases between. CDR3 length equals 16 residues. From germline, CDR1 is LNHDA and CDR2 SQIVND (reference sequence). The CDR3: CASSRRRQTATDTQYF. CDR3 nucleotide sequence: TGTGCCAGTAGTAGAAGAAGACAGACCGCAACAGATACGCAGTATTTT.

This chain uses TRBV4-2 with TRBJ2-7; 9 bases map to TRBD2. The trim removed 1 base at V and 6 bases at J, leaving 7 bases unmatched. This CDR3 is 15 amino acids long. Germline loops: CDR1 LGHNA, CDR2 YNFKEQ. CDR3 protein: CASSQVGAGGFEQYF. The DNA for the CDR3 is TGTGCCAGCAGCCAAGTAGGGGCGGGAGGGTTCGAGCAGTACTTC.

The CDR3 coding sequence is TGCAGCGGCTCCCGGGACAGTTTGGTTCGTAATGAGGAGACCCAGTACTTC. Protein product: CSGSRDSLVRNEETQYF. The chain is built from TRBV29-1 and TRBJ2-5, with 7 positions matching TRBD1. The CDR3 extends over 17 amino acids. V was clipped by 7 bases and J by 5 bases; unmatched bases: 22. Germline V lookup: CDR1 SQVTM, CDR2 ANQGSEA.

The chain uses TRBV10-3 and TRBJ1-4; maybe TRBD1 (6 bases). The germline CDR1 and CDR2 sequences are ENHRY and SYGVKD. Trimming pared 3 bases from V and 5 bases from J, leaving 16 bases between. CDR3 length: 16 residues. The CDR3 protein is CAISDPSEGGNEKLFF. In DNA, the CDR3 is TGTGCCATCAGTGATCCATCAGAGGGGGGCAATGAAAAACTGTTTTTT.

There are a few counts of this clone. The rearrangement joins TRBV28 to TRBJ1-4; D gene unclear. Trimming removed 4 bases from V and 0 bases from J, with 9 bases in between. Germline CDR1 is MDHEN and CDR2 is SYDVKM. CDR3 length: 15 residues. This chain's CDR3 is CASSSLESTNEKLFF. The CDR3 DNA reads TGTGCCAGCAGTTCTCTCGAGTCAACTAATGAAAAACTGTTTTTT.

The gene calls are TRBV5-6 and TRBJ2-3; 11 bases line up with TRBD1. This CDR3 has 15 residues. V shed 4 bases and J 4 bases; nucleotides not matched to a gene: 5. Germline V gene sequence: CDR1 SGHDT, CDR2 YYEEEE. CDR3 DNA sequence: TGTGCCAGCAGCCCTACGGGACAGGGGGCAGATACGCAGTATTTT. It specifies CASSPTGQGADTQYF.

The V call is TRBV5-3, the J call TRBJ1-2, with D uncertain. TRBV5-3 carries the ORF label, with uncertain function. Trimming shortened V by 4 bases and J by 4 bases, and 32 bases separated the two germline ends. This CDR3 is built from 20 residues. The CDR3 DNA is TGTGCCAGAAGCCCCCATAAAGGCCCTAGGTCCAGGAACGGAACCTATGGCTACACCTTC. Its translation: CARSPHKGPRSRNGTYGYTF.